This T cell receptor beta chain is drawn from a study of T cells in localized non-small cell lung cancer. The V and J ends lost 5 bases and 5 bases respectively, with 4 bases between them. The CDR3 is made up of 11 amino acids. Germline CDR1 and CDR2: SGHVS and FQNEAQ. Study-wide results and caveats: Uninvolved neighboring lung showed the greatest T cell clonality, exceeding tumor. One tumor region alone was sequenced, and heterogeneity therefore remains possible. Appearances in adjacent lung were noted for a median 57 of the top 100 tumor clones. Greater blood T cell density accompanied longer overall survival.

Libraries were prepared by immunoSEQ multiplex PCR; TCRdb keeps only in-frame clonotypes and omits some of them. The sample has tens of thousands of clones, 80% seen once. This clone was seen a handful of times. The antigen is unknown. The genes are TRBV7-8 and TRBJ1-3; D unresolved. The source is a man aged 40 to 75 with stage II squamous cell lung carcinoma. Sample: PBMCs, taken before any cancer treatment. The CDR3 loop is CASSNRNTIYF. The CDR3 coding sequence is TGTGCCAGCAGCAACAGAAACACCATATATTTT.